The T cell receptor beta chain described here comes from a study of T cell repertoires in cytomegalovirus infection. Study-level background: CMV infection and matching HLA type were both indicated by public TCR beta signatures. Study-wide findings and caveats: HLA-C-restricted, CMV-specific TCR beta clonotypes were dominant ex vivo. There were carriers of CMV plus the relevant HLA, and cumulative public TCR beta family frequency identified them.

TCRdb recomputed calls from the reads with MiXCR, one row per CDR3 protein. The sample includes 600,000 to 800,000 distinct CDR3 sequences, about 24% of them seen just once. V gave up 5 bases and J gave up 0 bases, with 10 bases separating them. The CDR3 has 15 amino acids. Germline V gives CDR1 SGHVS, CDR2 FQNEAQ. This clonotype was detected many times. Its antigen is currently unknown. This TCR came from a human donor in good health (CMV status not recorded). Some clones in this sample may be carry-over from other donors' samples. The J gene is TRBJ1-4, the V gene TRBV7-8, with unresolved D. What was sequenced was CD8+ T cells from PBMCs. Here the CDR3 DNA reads TGTGCCAGCAGCGCACTGACGGCAACTAATGAAAAACTGTTTTTT. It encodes CASSALTATNEKLFF.